Listed below are T cell receptor beta chains from one sample, sequenced in a study of T cells after yellow fever vaccination. Each CDR3 protein is one row after TCRdb ran MiXCR on the 5' RACE reads. There are approximately 32,000 distinct CDR3 sequences in the sample; nearly 4.5% occur only once, and approximately 45% lies in the top ten. Specimen: CD8+ T cells sorted from PBMCs, collected 5 days after the yellow fever booster vaccination. The receptors shown here come from a man aged 30 to 39 who received the YFV17D yellow fever vaccine. The CDR3 runs from the conserved cysteine through the conserved F or W. D genes are given only for firm matches. For some rows the clone size is stated as once, few or many, or as a class when expanded; others skip it.

D,size,V,J,CDR3,DNA
.,many,TRBV7-9,TRBJ2-2,CASRSIDQGATGELFF,TGTGCCAGCAGATCTATCGATCAGGGAGCCACCGGGGAGCTGTTTTTT
TRBD2,many,TRBV20-1,TRBJ2-5,CSASRLAGYETQYF,TGCAGTGCTAGCAGACTAGCGGGATATGAGACCCAGTACTTC
TRBD2,few,TRBV7-9,TRBJ2-1,CASSSSGTGYNEQFF,TGTGCCAGCAGCTCTAGCGGGACCGGTTACAATGAGCAGTTCTTC
.,many,TRBV19,TRBJ2-1,CASSKRPHPNEQFF,TGTGCCAGTAGTAAGCGACCCCACCCCAATGAGCAGTTCTTC
TRBD2,many,TRBV5-1,TRBJ2-5,CASSLRPAGVEETQYF,TGCGCCAGCAGCTTAAGACCAGCGGGAGTGGAAGAGACCCAGTACTTC
.,many,TRBV29-1,TRBJ2-5,CSVGGLYQETQYF,TGCAGCGTTGGTGGCCTCTACCAAGAGACCCAGTACTTC
TRBD2,.,TRBV2,TRBJ2-5,CAFSSGTSVGTPTEETQYF,TGTGCCTTCAGCTCCGGGACTAGCGTAGGTACCCCCACGGAAGAGACCCAGTACTTC
.,.,TRBV5-6,TRBJ2-4,CASSLEPGGDIQYF,TGTGCCAGCAGCTTGGAGCCAGGGGGGGACATTCAGTACTTC
.,many,TRBV12-3/TRBV12-4,TRBJ2-5,CASSFWQLETQYF,TGTGCCAGCAGTTTTTGGCAGTTAGAGACCCAGTACTTC
.,many,TRBV7-9,TRBJ1-2,CASSLDFRASGTF,TGTGCCAGCAGCTTAGATTTTCGGGCGTCTGGCACCTTC
TRBD1,many,TRBV6-2/TRBV6-3,TRBJ1-5,CASSYSAGGAWYSNQPQHF,TGTGCCAGCAGTTACTCCGCAGGGGGCGCGTGGTATAGCAATCAGCCCCAGCATTTT
TRBD2,many,TRBV3-1,TRBJ2-3,CASSLGGAREDTQYF,TGTGCCAGCAGCCTCGGGGGGGCTCGTGAAGATACGCAGTATTTT
.,many,TRBV6-2/TRBV6-3,TRBJ2-6,CASSPTGRPAANVLTF,TGTGCCAGCTCTCCCACGGGGAGACCGGCGGCCAACGTCCTGACTTTC
TRBD2,many,TRBV19,TRBJ2-1,CASSTAASGRPREYNEQFF,TGTGCCAGTAGTACCGCAGCTAGCGGGAGGCCCCGCGAGTACAATGAGCAGTTCTTC
.,.,TRBV12-3/TRBV12-4,TRBJ1-4,CASSLAGYEKLFF,TGTGCCAGCAGTTTGGCGGGTTATGAAAAACTGTTTTTT
TRBD2,many,TRBV7-8,TRBJ2-7,CASSADAGLAAYEQYF,TGTGCCAGCAGCGCAGACGCGGGACTAGCGGCCTACGAGCAGTACTTC
.,.,TRBV20-1,TRBJ2-7,CSARDYGRQNYEQYF,TGCAGTGCTAGAGATTACGGCCGCCAAAACTACGAGCAGTACTTC
.,many,TRBV4-2,TRBJ2-3,CASSQGEHVTDTQYF,TGTGCCAGCAGCCAAGGGGAGCATGTTACAGATACGCAGTATTTT
.,many,TRBV12-3/TRBV12-4,TRBJ1-1,CASSPTRGTEAFF,TGTGCCAGCAGCCCTACGCGGGGCACTGAAGCTTTCTTT
.,many,TRBV5-6,TRBJ2-1,CASSFMPNEQFF,TGTGCCAGCAGCTTTATGCCAAATGAGCAGTTCTTC
TRBD1,many,TRBV5-1,TRBJ2-7,CASSSSPGQGADEQYF,TGCGCCAGCAGCTCGTCCCCGGGACAGGGGGCCGACGAGCAGTACTTC
.,few,TRBV13,TRBJ2-7,CASSHSANEQYF,TGTGCCAGCAGCCATTCAGCGAACGAGCAGTACTTC
TRBD2,many,TRBV25-1,TRBJ2-7,CASSDPLSGRDYEQYF,TGTGCCAGCAGTGACCCTCTTTCAGGGAGGGACTACGAGCAGTACTTC
TRBD2,many,TRBV29-1,TRBJ2-1,CSVDRGLAGGNEQFF,TGCAGCGTTGATAGGGGTCTAGCGGGAGGGAATGAGCAGTTCTTC
.,many,TRBV6-5,TRBJ2-2,CASSYYATNTGELFF,TGTGCCAGCAGTTACTATGCTACGAACACCGGGGAGCTGTTTTTT
TRBD2,many,TRBV5-1,TRBJ2-1,CASSFGLAGASYNEQFF,TGCGCCAGCAGCTTTGGACTAGCGGGAGCATCCTACAATGAGCAGTTCTTC
TRBD1,many,TRBV5-1,TRBJ1-2,CASSPVGQLYGYTF,TGCGCCAGCAGCCCCGTGGGACAGCTCTATGGCTACACCTTC
.,many,TRBV5-4,TRBJ2-2,CASSLGGSTGELFF,TGTGCCAGCAGCTTAGGGGGATCCACCGGGGAGCTGTTTTTT
.,many,TRBV7-6,TRBJ2-1,CASSSGGSTEQFF,TGTGCCAGCAGCTCGGGTGGGAGCACTGAGCAGTTCTTC
.,many,TRBV28,TRBJ2-3,CASSVYTDTQYF,TGTGCCAGCAGCGTCTACACAGATACGCAGTATTTT
.,many,TRBV28,TRBJ2-7,CASSWGYEQYF,TGTGCCAGCAGTTGGGGCTACGAGCAGTACTTC
TRBD1,many,TRBV20-1,TRBJ1-1,CSARAGTGGEAFF,TGCAGTGCTAGAGCCGGGACAGGGGGTGAAGCTTTCTTT
.,many,TRBV20-1,TRBJ1-4,CSARDVRSDEKLFF,TGCAGTGCTAGAGATGTACGGTCGGATGAAAAACTGTTTTTT
TRBD2,many,TRBV5-1,TRBJ2-1,CASQTSGTYNEQFF,TGCGCCAGCCAGACTAGCGGAACATACAATGAGCAGTTCTTC
TRBD2,many,TRBV14,TRBJ2-1,CASSQDSRLAGTYNEQFF,TGTGCCAGCAGCCAAGATAGTCGACTAGCGGGTACCTACAATGAGCAGTTCTTC
.,many,TRBV12-3/TRBV12-4,TRBJ1-1,CASRMWDHHTEAFF,TGTGCCAGCAGGATGTGGGACCATCACACTGAAGCTTTCTTT
TRBD2,medium-sized,TRBV7-3,TRBJ2-2,CASSLMAGDLATGELFF,TGTGCCAGCAGCTTAATGGCGGGAGATCTGGCTACCGGGGAGCTGTTTTTT
TRBD2,many,TRBV18,TRBJ2-5,CASSPSAGVQVGETQYF,TGTGCCAGCTCTCCGTCGGCGGGAGTTCAAGTTGGAGAGACCCAGTACTTC
.,many,TRBV7-6,TRBJ2-3,CASSLTRDGADTQYF,TGTGCCAGCAGCTTAACTCGGGACGGCGCGGATACGCAGTATTTT
.,many,TRBV7-8,TRBJ2-6,CPRPPPRQVPGANVLTF,TGTCCCCGACCCCCACCCAGACAGGTTCCTGGGGCCAACGTCCTGACTTTC
.,many,TRBV6-5,TRBJ2-5,CASSPSTGVSETQYF,TGTGCCAGCTCCCCTTCCACTGGGGTTTCCGAGACCCAGTACTTC
.,many,TRBV15,TRBJ2-3,CATSRDFASATDTQYF,TGTGCCACCAGCAGAGATTTCGCGTCCGCCACAGATACGCAGTATTTT
TRBD1,many,TRBV29-1,TRBJ2-5,CSATGDGETQYF,TGCAGCGCGACAGGGGACGGAGAGACCCAGTACTTC
.,many,TRBV5-1,TRBJ1-1,CASSFAPGPMNTEAFF,TGCGCCAGCAGCTTCGCCCCCGGGCCGATGAACACTGAAGCTTTCTTT